These 28 T cell receptor beta chains were all obtained from the same sample, sequenced in a study of vaccination effects on CD4 cells after COVID-19. Within the ViraFEST assay, antigen-specific CD4+ T cells underwent expansion with viral peptide pools prior to sequencing. An approximately 10-day culture period preceded the isolation of CD4+ T cells. The vaccine recipients had no prior SARS-CoV-2 infection, with negative nucleocapsid antibodies. No cognate antigen is known for these TCRs. Only in-frame clones appear in the TCRdb table, and some are missing; sequencing was by immunoSEQ multiplex PCR. The table has 37,000 or so clones, less than 70% seen once. The starting material was CD4+ T cells from PBMCs cultured with HCoV-OC43 spike peptides, obtained before COVID-19 vaccination. The subset was: HCoV-OC43 spike overlapping peptide pool stimulation. These receptors originate from a human donor who received a COVID-19 vaccine.

This clone was observed a handful of times. This chain joins TRBV6-1 and TRBJ1-2; D may be TRBD1 (6 bases). The CDR3 length is 15 residues. Germline assignment: CDR1 MNHNS and CDR2 SASEGT. Trimming shortened V by 1 base and J by 8 bases, and 17 bases separated the two germline ends. The CDR3 protein is CASSEEAAGARGYTF. The CDR3 region has the DNA TGTGCCAGCAGTGAAGAGGCGGCGGGGGCGCGGGGCTACACCTTC.

The chain combines TRBV29-1 with TRBJ2-3; D gene unclear. This CDR3 spans 16 amino acids. Germline-derived CDR1 and CDR2 are SQVTM and ANQGSEA. V gave up 1 base and J gave up 2 bases, with 16 bases separating them. CDR3 DNA: TGCAGCGTTGAAGGCCTCGCTAGTAGCCCCACAGATACGCAGTATTTT. Translated: CSVEGLASSPTDTQYF.

The J gene is TRBJ2-3, the V gene TRBV11-3, with D unclear. Per the germline V gene, CDR1 is SGHNT and CDR2 is YENEEA. Trimming removed 1 base from V and 3 bases from J, with 11 bases in between. CDR3 length equals 15 residues. DNA of the CDR3: TGTGCCAGCAGCTTAGGGGCCTGGCTAACAGATACGCAGTATTTT. Amino acid sequence: CASSLGAWLTDTQYF.

The chain couples TRBV5-6 to TRBJ2-7, with D uncertain. The ends were cut back, 4 bases at V and 3 bases at J, with 17 bases in the middle. CDR3 size: 15 residues. Germline CDR1 is SGHDT and CDR2 is YYEEEE. The CDR3 coding sequence is TGTGCCAGCAGCCCCCCGAGTGGCTCCGTCTACGAGCAGTACTTC. Translated, it gives CASSPPSGSVYEQYF.

The gene calls are TRBV10-3 and TRBJ2-7; 12 nucleotides agree with TRBD2. Germline V gene lookup returns CDR1 ENHRY and CDR2 SYGVKD. The CDR3 has 15 residues. After removal of 4 bases from V and 3 bases from J, the junction contained 4 bases not matched to a gene. The CDR3 sequence is CAISGWTSGDYEQYF. The CDR3 nucleotides read TGTGCCATCAGTGGTTGGACTAGCGGGGACTACGAGCAGTACTTC.

The chain combines TRBV6-2 or TRBV6-3 with TRBJ1-6, with TRBD1 as a possible D gene (6 bases). The germline gives CDR1 MNHEY, CDR2 SVGEGT. CDR3 size: 15 residues. Trimming shortened V by 2 bases and J by 9 bases, and 14 bases separated the two germline ends. CDR3 in DNA: TGTGCCAGCAGTTACGTCACACGAGGGGGTTCACCCCTCCACTTT. Translation: CASSYVTRGGSPLHF.

The chain links TRBV19 to TRBJ2-2; tentatively, D is TRBD2 (6 bases). The CDR3 totals 17 residues. Germline V gene sequence: CDR1 LNHDA, CDR2 SQIVND (reference sequence). V lost 0 bases, J lost 0 bases, and 11 bases lay in between. In DNA, the CDR3 is TGTGCCAGTAGTATAGATATGCGGGGCGCGAACACCGGGGAGCTGTTTTTT. Residues: CASSIDMRGANTGELFF. Full variable domain (rest looked up from reference TRBV19 and TRBJ2-2): DGGITQSPKYLFRKEGQNVTLSCEQNLNHDAMYWYRQDPGQGLRLIYYSQIVNDFQKGDIAEGYSVSREKKESFPLTVTSAQKNPTAFYLCASSIDMRGANTGELFFGEGSRLTVL.

This chain joins TRBV19 and TRBJ2-1; D is undetermined. Looked up from germline, CDR1 is LNHDA and CDR2 is SQIVND (reference sequence). CDR3 length equals 13 residues. V was clipped by 5 bases and J by 12 bases, with 17 bases between them. The CDR3 nucleotides read TGTGCCAGTAGTGTAAAGGGTGACGTGGGGCAGTTCTTC. This encodes CASSVKGDVGQFF. Drawing the rest from reference TRBV19 and TRBJ2-1, the complete variable domain is DGGITQSPKYLFRKEGQNVTLSCEQNLNHDAMYWYRQDPGQGLRLIYYSQIVNDFQKGDIAEGYSVSREKKESFPLTVTSAQKNPTAFYLCASSVKGDVGQFFGPGTRLTVL.

The chain is built from TRBV19 and TRBJ1-2; D uncertain. This CDR3 contains 15 residues. From germline, CDR1 is LNHDA and CDR2 SQIVND (reference sequence). V was shortened by 9 bases and J by 2 bases, with 19 bases between the two germline ends. CDR3 nucleotides: TGTGCCAGCAAAGTGTCACTGAGGCTAAACTATGGCTACACCTTC. Amino acid sequence: CASKVSLRLNYGYTF.

The V and J genes are TRBV27 and TRBJ2-3; D ambiguous. Trimming cost V 7 bases and J 0 bases, with 11 bases left between them. The CDR3 loop spans 14 amino acids. Per the germline V gene, CDR1 is MNHEY and CDR2 is SMNVEV (reference sequence). The CDR3 coding sequence is TGTGCCAGCACCAAACAAACTAGCACAGATACGCAGTATTTT. Its translation: CASTKQTSTDTQYF.

This chain joins TRBV29-1 and TRBJ2-5, with 9 positions matching TRBD2. Germline loops: CDR1 SQVTM, CDR2 ANQGSEA. CDR3 length: 19 amino acids. The ends lost 0 bases at V and 0 bases at J; junction bases unmatched: 14. The CDR3 sequence: CSVEEVRLAEQLYQETQYF. The DNA for the CDR3 is TGCAGCGTTGAAGAGGTCAGACTAGCGGAGCAACTGTACCAAGAGACCCAGTACTTC.

The chain employs TRBV18 and TRBJ1-1, with D hard to call. The CDR3 has 16 amino acids. The V and J ends lost 3 bases and 0 bases respectively, with 14 bases between them. Germline lookup yields CDR1 KGHSH and CDR2 LQKENI. The CDR3 DNA reads TGTGCCAGCTCACCGGGAGAGTTCATGATGAACACTGAAGCTTTCTTT. The encoded protein is CASSPGEFMMNTEAFF.

The chain uses TRBV3-1 (or the pseudogene TRBV3-2) and TRBJ2-7, with 10 bases aligning to TRBD1. The trim removed 1 base at V and 10 bases at J, leaving 7 bases unmatched. The CDR3 extends over 14 amino acids. CDR1 LGHDT and CDR2 YNNKEL come from the germline V gene (reference sequence). The CDR3 DNA follows: TGTGCCAGCAGCCAAGCCCCAGACAGGGGGCGTCAGTACTTC. This encodes CASSQAPDRGRQYF.

This clone was seen a few times. The chain uses TRBV5-1 and TRBJ2-1, with TRBD1 matching over 7 bases. The length of the CDR3 is 17 residues. Germline CDR1 reads SGHRS; CDR2 reads YFSETQ. Trimming removed 0 bases from V and 6 bases from J; junction bases left unmatched: 12. CDR3 loop: CASSLASLGQKVNEQFF. The CDR3 bases are TGCGCCAGCAGCTTGGCCTCTCTGGGACAGAAAGTCAATGAGCAGTTCTTC. Combining the CDR3 with reference TRBV5-1 and TRBJ2-1 gives the whole variable domain KAGVTQTPRYLIKTRGQQVTLSCSPISGHRSVSWYQQTPGQGLQFLFEYFSETQRNKGNFPGRFSGRQFSNSRSEMNVSTLELGDSALYLCASSLASLGQKVNEQFFGPGTRLTVL.

The rearrangement joins TRBV4-1 to TRBJ1-2; D gene ambiguous. CDR3 size: 17 residues. The V gene lost 2 bases and the J gene lost 8 bases, with 24 bases spanning the gap. CDR1 is MGHRA and CDR2 is YSYEKL in the germline V gene. CDR3 nucleotides: TGCGCCAGCAGCCAAATGTACCTACAAAAAAACCTTCGGGGCTACACCTTC. Translating it yields CASSQMYLQKNLRGYTF.

This clone was recorded a few times. The chain carries TRBV11-3 and TRBJ2-3; D remains ambiguous. Germline loops: CDR1 SGHNT, CDR2 YENEEA. The ends were cut back, 1 base at V and 0 bases at J, with 8 bases in the middle. The CDR3 is made up of 15 amino acids. In DNA form, the CDR3 reads TGTGCCAGCAGCTTAGGAGGTTTAAGCACAGATACGCAGTATTTT. Encoded protein: CASSLGGLSTDTQYF.

This clone was detected only a few times. The J gene is TRBJ1-2, the V gene TRBV4-2, with a weak D call TRBD1 (5 bases). V gave up 1 base and J gave up 5 bases, with 14 bases separating them. The CDR3 consists of 15 residues. Germline V gives CDR1 LGHNA, CDR2 YNFKEQ. CDR3 in amino acids: CASSQALWRGYGYTF. CDR3 bases: TGTGCCAGCAGCCAAGCCCTGTGGCGGGGGTATGGCTACACCTTC.

CDR3 sequence (DNA): TGCGCCAGCAGTCCGACGCGGGTGCTTTTAGACACTGAAGCTTTCTTT. Residues: CASSPTRVLLDTEAFF. The rearrangement joins TRBV5-1 to TRBJ1-1; D is ambiguous. Trimming removed 5 bases from V and 3 bases from J, with 20 bases in between. CDR1 SGHRS and CDR2 YFSETQ come from the germline V gene. This CDR3 spans 16 amino acids.

The chain links TRBV27 to TRBJ1-5; the D is unclear. Germline CDR1 is MNHEY and CDR2 is SMNVEV (reference sequence). V lost 6 bases, J lost 0 bases, and 12 bases lay in between. The CDR3 is made up of 15 amino acids. The CDR3 DNA sequence: TGTGCCAGCAGCAGAGTCGCCTATAGCAATCAGCCCCAGCATTTT. This translates into CASSRVAYSNQPQHF.

The rearrangement links TRBV13 to TRBJ2-3; no firm D call. Trimming stripped 3 bases from V and 5 bases from J, with 9 bases between. The CDR3 consists of 13 residues. The germline CDR1 and CDR2 sequences are PRHDT and FYEKMQ (reference sequence). Here the CDR3 DNA reads TGTGCCAGCAGCTTTGGGGTTGGAGATACGCAGTATTTT. Translating gives CASSFGVGDTQYF.

The V and J genes are TRBV6-5 and TRBJ2-7; tentative D call: TRBD1 (5 bases). V was pared by 5 bases and J by 2 bases, with 13 bases between. In germline, CDR1 is MNHEY, CDR2 SVGAGI. CDR3 size: 14 residues. The CDR3 here is CASSLSAGTYEQYF. Written as DNA, the CDR3 is TGTGCCAGCAGTCTTTCGGCAGGGACCTACGAGCAGTACTTC.

The V and J genes are TRBV11-1 and TRBJ2-3; D might be TRBD1 (7 bases). Germline lookup yields CDR1 SGHAT and CDR2 FQDESV (reference sequence). V was cut by 6 bases and J by 5 bases, with 18 bases left in between. The length of the CDR3 is 15 residues. CDR3 sequence reads: CASSSGGTVVDTQYF. CDR3 bases: TGTGCCAGCAGTTCAGGGGGGACTGTCGTAGATACGCAGTATTTT.

This rearrangement joins TRBV7-8 to TRBJ1-1; D is perhaps TRBD1 (6 bases). Per the germline V gene, CDR1 is SGHVS and CDR2 is FQNEAQ. V was trimmed by 9 bases and J by 0 bases, leaving 11 bases between them. This CDR3 spans 13 amino acids. The CDR3 region is CASSKGVNTEAFF. CDR3 DNA: TGTGCCAGTTCGAAGGGGGTGAACACTGAAGCTTTCTTT.

In this sample, this clone turned up a few times. The genes are TRBV18 and TRBJ1-3, with a tentative D call TRBD1 (5 bases). This CDR3 region has 18 residues. With 3 bases removed from V and 3 bases from J, the gap between germline ends came to 21 bases. Germline loops: CDR1 KGHSH, CDR2 LQKENI. The CDR3 DNA follows: TGTGCCAGCTCACCCTTACCGGGACTCTCCCTGGGTGGAAACACCATATATTTT. Residues: CASSPLPGLSLGGNTIYF.

The chain combines TRBV24-1 with TRBJ1-2, with 8 bases matching TRBD1. CDR1 is KGHDR, CDR2 SFDVKD, per germline. V trimming: 4 bases; J trimming: 7 bases; junction bases outside the gene matches: 4. This CDR3 is built from 13 residues. The CDR3 bases are TGTGCCACCAGTGAGGACAGGGTCGGTGGCTACACCTTC. It specifies CATSEDRVGGYTF.

The chain couples TRBV29-1 to TRBJ2-7; 10 positions agree with TRBD1. Germline CDR1 reads SQVTM; CDR2 reads ANQGSEA. Trimming at V came to 5 bases and at J to 6 bases, leaving 13 bases not matched to a gene. The CDR3 has 15 residues. The CDR3 sequence: CSVSRPGQGRGEQYF. The CDR3 nucleotides are TGCAGCGTTTCACGCCCGGGACAGGGGAGGGGCGAGCAGTACTTC.

J is TRBJ2-5 and V is TRBV5-6, with a possible D match to TRBD2 (5 bases). The germline gives CDR1 SGHDT, CDR2 YYEEEE. V was pared by 1 base and J by 1 base, with 8 bases between. CDR3 length: 14 amino acids. The CDR3 reads CASSLTGIQETQYF. The CDR3 bases are TGTGCCAGCAGCTTGACGGGAATCCAAGAGACCCAGTACTTC.

This clone was seen at least ten times. V is TRBV5-1 and J is TRBJ2-4; TRBD2 aligns across 11 bases. Germline loops: CDR1 SGHRS, CDR2 YFSETQ. This CDR3 spans 17 amino acids. J was trimmed by 8 bases and V by 4 bases; bases with no gene match: 14. Here the CDR3 DNA reads TGCGCCAGCAGCAGGGCCTCTAGCGGGGGGATCTTAGACATTCAGTACTTC. Encoded protein: CASSRASSGGILDIQYF.